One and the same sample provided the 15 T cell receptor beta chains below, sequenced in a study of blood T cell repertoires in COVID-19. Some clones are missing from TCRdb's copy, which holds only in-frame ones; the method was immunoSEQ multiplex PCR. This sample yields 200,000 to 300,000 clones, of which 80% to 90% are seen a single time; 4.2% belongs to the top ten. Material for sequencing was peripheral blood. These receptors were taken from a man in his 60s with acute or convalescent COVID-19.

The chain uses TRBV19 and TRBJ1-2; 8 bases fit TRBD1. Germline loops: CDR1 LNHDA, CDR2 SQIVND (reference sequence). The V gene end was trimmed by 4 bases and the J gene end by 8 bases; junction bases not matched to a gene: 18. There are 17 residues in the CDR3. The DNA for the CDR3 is TGTGCCAGTAGTACCTACTCGGACAGGGCCACATATGGGGGCTACACCTTC. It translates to CASSTYSDRATYGGYTF.

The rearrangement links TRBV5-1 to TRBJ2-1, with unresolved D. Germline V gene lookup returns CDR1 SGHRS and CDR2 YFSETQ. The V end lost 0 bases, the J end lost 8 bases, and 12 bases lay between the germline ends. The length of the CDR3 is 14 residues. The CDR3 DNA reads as TGCGCCAGCAGCTTGGTCCCATCGAGCGATGAGCAGTTCTTC. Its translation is CASSLVPSSDEQFF.

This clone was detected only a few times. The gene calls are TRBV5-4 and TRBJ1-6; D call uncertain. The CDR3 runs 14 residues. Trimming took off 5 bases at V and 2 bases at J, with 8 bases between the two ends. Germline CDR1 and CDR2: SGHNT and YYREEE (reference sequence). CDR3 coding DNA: TGTGCCAGCAGTCTAGAGACCTATAATTCACCCCTCCACTTT. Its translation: CASSLETYNSPLHF.

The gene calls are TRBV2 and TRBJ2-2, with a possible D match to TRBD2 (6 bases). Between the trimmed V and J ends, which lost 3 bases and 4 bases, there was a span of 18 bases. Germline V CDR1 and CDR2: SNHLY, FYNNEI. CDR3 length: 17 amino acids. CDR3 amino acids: CASSDGRGEIGTGELFF. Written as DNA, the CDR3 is TGTGCCAGCAGTGATGGGCGGGGTGAGATCGGCACCGGGGAGCTGTTTTTT. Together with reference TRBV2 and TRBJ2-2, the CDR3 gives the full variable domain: EPEVTQTPSHQVTQMGQEVILRCVPISNHLYFYWYRQILGQKVEFLVSFYNNEISEKSEIFDDQFSVERPDGSNFTLKIRSTKLEDSAMYFCASSDGRGEIGTGELFFGEGSRLTVL.

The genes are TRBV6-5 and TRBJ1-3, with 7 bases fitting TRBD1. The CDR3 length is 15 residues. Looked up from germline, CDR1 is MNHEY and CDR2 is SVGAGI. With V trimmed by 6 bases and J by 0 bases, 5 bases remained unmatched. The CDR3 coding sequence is TGTGCCAGCAGCCCACAGGGGATCTCTGGAAACACCATATATTTT. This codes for CASSPQGISGNTIYF.

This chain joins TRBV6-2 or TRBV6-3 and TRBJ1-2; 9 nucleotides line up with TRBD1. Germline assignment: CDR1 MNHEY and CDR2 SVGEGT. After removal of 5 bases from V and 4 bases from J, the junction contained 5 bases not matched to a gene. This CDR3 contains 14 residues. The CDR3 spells CASSRGTGSYGYTF. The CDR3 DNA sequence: TGTGCCAGCAGTAGGGGGACAGGGTCCTATGGCTACACCTTC.

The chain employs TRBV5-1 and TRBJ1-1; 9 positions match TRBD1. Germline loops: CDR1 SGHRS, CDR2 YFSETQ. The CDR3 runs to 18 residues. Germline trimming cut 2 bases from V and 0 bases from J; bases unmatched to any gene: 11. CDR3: CASSLTAGTGSMNTEAFF. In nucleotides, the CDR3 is TGCGCCAGCAGCTTAACCGCCGGGACAGGGAGCATGAACACTGAAGCTTTCTTT.

This CDR3 is CASSPGLGGETQYF. In DNA, the CDR3 is TGTGCCAGCAGTCCGGGACTAGGAGGAGAGACCCAGTACTTC. V is TRBV28 and J is TRBJ2-5, with 8 bases identical to TRBD2. The CDR3 totals 14 residues. Germline lookup yields CDR1 MDHEN and CDR2 SYDVKM. With 5 bases clipped from V and 4 bases from J, the junction kept 6 bases outside the gene matches.

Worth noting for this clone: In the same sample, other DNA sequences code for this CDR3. The CDR3 bases are TGCGCCAGCAGCTTTCAGGGGGGCACTGAAGCTTTCTTT. This sequence encodes CASSFQGGTEAFF. The chain links TRBV5-1 to TRBJ1-1, with 7 bases identical to TRBD1. The V gene's germline CDR1 is SGHRS and CDR2 YFSETQ. J lost 4 bases, V lost 2 bases, and 2 bases had no gene match. CDR3 size: 13 residues. Variable domain in full (rest from reference TRBV5-1 and TRBJ1-1): KAGVTQTPRYLIKTRGQQVTLSCSPISGHRSVSWYQQTPGQGLQFLFEYFSETQRNKGNFPGRFSGRQFSNSRSEMNVSTLELGDSALYLCASSFQGGTEAFFGQGTRLTVV.

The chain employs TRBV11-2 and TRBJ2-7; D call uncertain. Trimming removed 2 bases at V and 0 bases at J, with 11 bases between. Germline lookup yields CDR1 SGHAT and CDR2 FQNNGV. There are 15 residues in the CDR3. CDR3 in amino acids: CASSLNPSGSYEQYF. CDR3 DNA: TGTGCCAGCAGCTTAAACCCCTCCGGCTCCTACGAGCAGTACTTC.

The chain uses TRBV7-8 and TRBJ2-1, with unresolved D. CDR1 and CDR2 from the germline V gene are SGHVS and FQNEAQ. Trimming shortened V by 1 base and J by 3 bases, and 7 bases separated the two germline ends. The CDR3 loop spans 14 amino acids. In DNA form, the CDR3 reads TGTGCCAGCAGCTTAGGGAGAGTCTACAATGAGCAGTTCTTC. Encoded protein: CASSLGRVYNEQFF.

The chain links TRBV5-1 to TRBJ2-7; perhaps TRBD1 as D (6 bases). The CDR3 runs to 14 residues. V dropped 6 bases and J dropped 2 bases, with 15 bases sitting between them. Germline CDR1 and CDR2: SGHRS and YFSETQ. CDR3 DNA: TGCGCCAGCACCCCGACAGGTACTACCTACGAGCAGTACTTC. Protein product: CASTPTGTTYEQYF.

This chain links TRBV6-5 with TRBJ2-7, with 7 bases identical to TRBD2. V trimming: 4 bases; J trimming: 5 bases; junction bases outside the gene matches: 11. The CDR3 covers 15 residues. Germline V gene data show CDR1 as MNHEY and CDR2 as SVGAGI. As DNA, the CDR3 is TGTGCCAGCAGTTCTGGGGCTAGCGGTTCCCACGAGCAGTACTTC. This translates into CASSSGASGSHEQYF.

The CDR3 here is CASSLGNRDTGELFF. In DNA form, the CDR3 reads TGCGCCAGCAGCTTGGGGAACAGGGACACCGGGGAGCTGTTTTTT. The rearrangement joins TRBV5-1 to TRBJ2-2, with D possibly matching TRBD1 (6 bases). The germline V gene has CDR1 SGHRS and CDR2 YFSETQ. V was shortened by 0 bases and J by 3 bases, with 9 bases between the two germline ends. The length of the CDR3 is 15 residues.

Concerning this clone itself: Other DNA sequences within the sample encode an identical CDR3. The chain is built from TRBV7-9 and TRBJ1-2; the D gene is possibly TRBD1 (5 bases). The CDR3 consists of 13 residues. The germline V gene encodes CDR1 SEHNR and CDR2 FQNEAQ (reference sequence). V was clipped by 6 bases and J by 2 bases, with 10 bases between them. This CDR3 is CASSLDTNYGYTF. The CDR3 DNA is TGTGCCAGCAGTCTGGACACCAACTATGGCTACACCTTC.